Listed here are 9 T cell receptor beta chains from one sample, sequenced in a study of cytomegalovirus exposure and HLA in healthy donors. PCR amplification relied on 60 Vbeta primers (plus 13 Jbeta primers). Data came from immunoSEQ multiplex PCR; TCRdb stores just in-frame clones and leaves some out. The table includes over 100,000 clones, 75% to 80% detected once. The sample consisted of PBMCs. The receptors here all came from a woman between 40 and 50 years old in good health and CMV-seropositive.

The V gene is TRBV7-2, the J gene TRBJ2-7, with TRBD2 identical over 8 bases. Germline V gene lookup returns CDR1 SGHTA and CDR2 FQGNSA. The trim removed 5 bases at V and 0 bases at J, leaving 12 bases unmatched. The CDR3 loop spans 17 amino acids. The CDR3 is CASSLLISGGFSYEQYF. As DNA, the CDR3 is TGTGCCAGCAGCCTCCTCATTTCGGGGGGGTTCTCCTACGAGCAGTACTTC. Full variable domain (outside the CDR3, taken from reference TRBV7-2 and TRBJ2-7): GAGVSQSPSNKVTEKGKDVELRCDPISGHTALYWYRQSLGQGLEFLIYFQGNSAPDKSGLPSDRFSAERTGGSVSTLTIQRTQQEDSAVYLCASSLLISGGFSYEQYFGPGTRLTVT.

The chain combines TRBV5-1 with TRBJ1-4; tentative D call: TRBD1 (5 bases). Trimming stripped 2 bases from V and 6 bases from J, with 8 bases between. The germline gives CDR1 SGHRS, CDR2 YFSETQ. The CDR3 consists of 13 residues. For the CDR3, the DNA is TGCGCCAGCAGCTTCGGGGGGGATGAAAAACTGTTTTTT. This encodes CASSFGGDEKLFF.

The chain couples TRBV19 to TRBJ2-3, with D possibly matching TRBD2 (6 bases). The germline gives CDR1 LNHDA, CDR2 SQIVND (reference sequence). The CDR3 extends over 14 amino acids. The V end lost 7 bases, the J end lost 2 bases, and 13 bases lay between the germline ends. The CDR3 region is CASTTSRFTDTQYF. The DNA of the CDR3 is TGTGCCAGTACCACTAGCCGATTCACAGATACGCAGTATTTT.

CDR3 sequence reads: CASSQASGNYGYTF. The CDR3 region has the DNA TGCGCCAGCAGCCAGGCATCAGGGAACTATGGCTACACCTTC. The chain has TRBV4-1 and TRBJ1-2, with D possibly being TRBD1 (5 bases). The germline CDR1 and CDR2 sequences are MGHRA and YSYEKL. This CDR3 contains 14 residues. The V end lost 3 bases, the J end lost 2 bases, and 10 bases lay between the germline ends.

The gene calls are TRBV28 and TRBJ2-3; 8 nucleotides match TRBD1. The CDR3 spans 16 residues. J gave up 3 bases and V 6 bases, and 11 bases lay outside the gene matches. Germline lookup yields CDR1 MDHEN and CDR2 SYDVKM. The CDR3 loop reads CASSRWTGMTTDTQYF. The CDR3 coding sequence is TGTGCCAGCAGCCGGTGGACAGGGATGACAACAGATACGCAGTATTTT.

This sequence joins TRBV30 and TRBJ1-1; D not certain. Germline-derived CDR1 and CDR2 are GTSNPN and SVGIG (reference sequence). V shed 2 bases and J shed 7 bases, with 8 bases lying between them. The CDR3 is made up of 11 amino acids. CDR3: CAWSKYYEAFF. The DNA for the CDR3 is TGTGCCTGGAGTAAGTACTATGAAGCTTTCTTT. The complete variable domain, with remaining parts taken from reference TRBV30 and TRBJ1-1, reads SQTIHQWPATLVQPVGSPLSLECTVEGTSNPNLYWYRQAAGRGLQLLFYSVGIGQISSEVPQNLSASRPQDRQFILSSKKLLLSDSGFYLCAWSKYYEAFFGQGTRLTVV.

This sequence joins TRBV7-2 and TRBJ2-3, with D uncertain. The CDR3 extends over 13 amino acids. Deletions cut 1 base from V and 5 bases from J, with 7 bases between. Germline CDR1 is SGHTA and CDR2 is FQGNSA. For the CDR3, the DNA is TGTGCCAGCAGCTTAGGGGCACGAGATACGCAGTATTTT. Protein sequence: CASSLGARDTQYF.

The V and J genes are TRBV19 and TRBJ1-6; a possible D gene is TRBD1 (5 bases). This CDR3 has 12 residues. The V gene's germline CDR1 is LNHDA and CDR2 SQIVND (reference sequence). V shed 8 bases and J shed 10 bases, with 12 bases lying between them. The CDR3 loop is CASGDSRSPLHF. As DNA, the CDR3 is TGTGCCAGTGGTGACAGCCGATCACCCCTCCACTTT.

The rearrangement joins TRBV7-6 to TRBJ1-5, with a weak D call TRBD1 (5 bases). Germline V gene data show CDR1 as SGHVS and CDR2 as FNYEAQ. The CDR3 sequence is 15 residues long. Trimming took 0 bases from V and 5 from J, leaving 11 bases between them. The DNA for the CDR3 is TGTGCCAGCAGCTTAGCCCCGGGGGGTGATCAGCCCCAGCATTTT. Translating it yields CASSLAPGGDQPQHF.